The 8 T cell receptor beta chains reported below all come from one sample, sequenced in a study of cytotoxic CD8 clonotypes in ibrutinib-treated CLL (dated by TCRdb to the early 2020s). The time point label, as the study defines it: progressive disease on ibrutinib. The receptor library was made with the immunoSEQ multiplex PCR assay. Entries here come from immuneACCESS through TCRdb and include only in-frame sequences with V and J called. Some clones fail to appear in such tables; in the studies checked, an unresolved V gene covers under half of the shortfall, and the cause of the remainder is unknown. Across this sample there are roughly 300,000 clones, with roughly four fifths seen only once. The top ten hold roughly 6% of the sample. Sequencing used PBMCs, obtained at disease progression, from a patient treated with ibrutinib. All receptors come from a human donor with chronic lymphocytic leukemia.

The V and J genes are TRBV19 and TRBJ2-3; D might be TRBD2 (6 bases). Trimming left V 7 bases short and J 0 bases short, with 14 bases between. This CDR3 region has 15 residues. CDR1 is LNHDA, CDR2 SQIVND, per germline (reference sequence). The CDR3 spells CASTPGSPSTDTQYF. Written as DNA, the CDR3 is TGTGCCAGTACTCCCGGGAGCCCTAGCACAGATACGCAGTATTTT.

This clone appeared a few times. The chain combines TRBV9 with TRBJ2-3; D is perhaps TRBD1 (5 bases). V was trimmed by 0 bases and J by 3 bases, leaving 14 bases between them. The CDR3 spans 16 residues. Germline V gene data show CDR1 as SGDLS and CDR2 as YYNGEE. CDR3 amino acids: CASSVGGRVTTDTQYF. The CDR3 DNA reads TGTGCCAGCAGCGTAGGTGGCAGGGTAACTACAGATACGCAGTATTTT.

The chain employs TRBV5-1 and TRBJ2-3; no definite D call. The V end was cut by 4 bases, the J end by 0 bases, with 3 bases between. The CDR3 extends over 12 amino acids. Germline V gives CDR1 SGHRS, CDR2 YFSETQ. The CDR3 is CASSISTDTQYF. In DNA form, the CDR3 reads TGCGCCAGCAGCATTAGCACAGATACGCAGTATTTT. The full variable domain, completed using reference TRBV5-1 and TRBJ2-3, is KAGVTQTPRYLIKTRGQQVTLSCSPISGHRSVSWYQQTPGQGLQFLFEYFSETQRNKGNFPGRFSGRQFSNSRSEMNVSTLELGDSALYLCASSISTDTQYFGPGTRLTVL.

The rearrangement links TRBV18 to TRBJ2-1; TRBD2 might be the D (7 bases). Trimming cost V 6 bases and J 0 bases, with 15 bases left between them. This CDR3 contains 16 residues. Germline-derived CDR1 and CDR2 are KGHSH and LQKENI. DNA for the CDR3: TGTGCCAGCTCGTCCGGGGGGCTTAGCTCCTACAATGAGCAGTTCTTC. Encoded protein: CASSSGGLSSYNEQFF.

The chain links TRBV11-2 to TRBJ2-7; no clear D gene. The germline V gene encodes CDR1 SGHAT and CDR2 FQNNGV. This CDR3 comprises 13 residues. With 3 bases removed from V and 2 bases from J, the gap between germline ends came to 8 bases. CDR3 protein: CASSFFSTYEQYF. In DNA form, the CDR3 reads TGTGCCAGCAGCTTCTTCTCAACCTACGAGCAGTACTTC. The full variable domain, completed using reference TRBV11-2 and TRBJ2-7, is EAGVAQSPRYKIIEKRQSVAFWCNPISGHATLYWYQQILGQGPKLLIQFQNNGVVDDSQLPKDRFSAERLKGVDSTLKIQPAKLEDSAVYLCASSFFSTYEQYFGPGTRLTVT.

The gene calls are TRBV5-1 and TRBJ2-7; D unresolved. V was trimmed by 4 bases and J by 5 bases, leaving 16 bases between them. In germline, CDR1 is SGHRS, CDR2 YFSETQ. The CDR3 is 14 amino acids. CDR3 loop: CASSPPSIGHEQYF. CDR3 DNA sequence: TGCGCCAGCAGCCCCCCAAGTATTGGGCACGAGCAGTACTTC. The entire variable domain, with the rest obtained from reference TRBV5-1 and TRBJ2-7, is as follows: KAGVTQTPRYLIKTRGQQVTLSCSPISGHRSVSWYQQTPGQGLQFLFEYFSETQRNKGNFPGRFSGRQFSNSRSEMNVSTLELGDSALYLCASSPPSIGHEQYFGPGTRLTVT.

The chain has TRBV7-6 and TRBJ1-2; TRBD1 agrees at 10 bases. The ends lost 5 bases at V and 1 base at J; junction bases unmatched: 4. The length of the CDR3 is 15 residues. Germline CDR1 is SGHVS and CDR2 is FNYEAQ. The CDR3 nucleotides read TGTGCCAGCAGCCTAGGGACAGGGGTTAACTATGGCTACACCTTC. Protein: CASSLGTGVNYGYTF.

This chain joins TRBV4-1 and TRBJ2-3; no clear D gene. The CDR3 is 16 amino acids. Germline V gene data show CDR1 as MGHRA and CDR2 as YSYEKL. The germline V and J ends were trimmed by 1 base and 2 bases, with 13 bases remaining between them. CDR3 DNA sequence: TGCGCCAGCAGCCAAGGGACGGACCGTGACACAGATACGCAGTATTTT. It specifies CASSQGTDRDTDTQYF.